The next 14 T cell receptor beta chains were all read from a single sample in a study of T cells in Graves' hyperthyroidism and ophthalmopathy. Researchers took RNA transcripts and amplified the TCR beta CDR3 regions from them. A set of HTBI primers served as the primers for a first-round RT-PCR of the TCR CDR3. One entry per CDR3 protein results from TCRdb running MiXCR on the multiplex PCR reads. The sample consists of about 300,000 distinct CDR3 sequences, approximately 18% of them appearing once. What was sequenced was blood. The receptors stem from a man in his forties or fifties with Graves' ophthalmopathy.

The V gene is TRBV6-1, the J gene TRBJ2-5; TRBD2 agrees at 13 bases. The germline gives CDR1 MNHNS, CDR2 SASEGT. Trimming cost V 6 bases and J 9 bases; bases outside gene matches: 10. CDR3 length: 15 amino acids. CDR3 region: CASRPGLAGVGSQYF. DNA of the CDR3: TGTGCCAGCAGGCCTGGACTAGCGGGAGTGGGGTCCCAGTACTTC.

This clonotype appeared many times. The J gene is TRBJ2-5, the V gene TRBV19; TRBD2 agrees at 8 bases. From germline, CDR1 is LNHDA and CDR2 SQIVND (reference sequence). CDR3 length: 15 amino acids. The V gene end was trimmed by 7 bases and the J gene end by 1 base; junction bases not matched to a gene: 8. The CDR3 coding sequence is TGTGCCAGTACGGTTGCGGGAGGCCTCCAAGAGACCCAGTACTTC. This gives the protein CASTVAGGLQETQYF.

This clonotype has just a few counts. This chain links TRBV18 with TRBJ2-4, with 8 bases fitting TRBD2. V dropped 0 bases and J dropped 12; count of bases not matched to a gene: 10. Per germline, CDR1 KGHSH and CDR2 LQKENI. This CDR3 is 15 amino acids long. The CDR3 region has the DNA TGTGCCAGCTCACCACCTCCGGGACTAGAAACCGCTCAGTACTTC. Amino acids: CASSPPPGLETAQYF. The variable domain in full, with the rest retrieved from reference TRBV18 and TRBJ2-4, is NAGVMQNPRHLVRRRGQEARLRCSPMKGHSHVYWYRQLPEEGLKFMVYLQKENIIDESGMPKERFSAEFPKEGPSILRIQQVVRGDSAAYFCASSPPPGLETAQYFGAGTRLSVL.

The chain carries TRBV10-3 and TRBJ1-5; D is unclear. This CDR3 is built from 14 residues. V dropped 4 bases and J dropped 0 bases, with 7 bases sitting between them. Germline CDR1 reads ENHRY; CDR2 reads SYGVKD. The CDR3 region has the DNA TGTGCCATCAGTGGAACTAATAGCAATCAGCCCCAGCATTTT. Translated, it gives CAISGTNSNQPQHF.

This clonotype was counted many times. This rearrangement joins TRBV29-1 to TRBJ2-5; D is possibly TRBD1 (6 bases). The germline V gene encodes CDR1 SQVTM and CDR2 ANQGSEA. Trimming removed 8 bases at V and 4 bases at J, with 17 bases between. The CDR3 runs to 13 residues. CDR3 coding DNA: TGCAGCTCATTCCTAGGGGGTGGAGAGACCCAGTACTTC. This translates into CSSFLGGGETQYF.

The chain is built from TRBV20-1 and TRBJ2-3, with D unresolved. CDR1 and CDR2 (germline): DFQATT, SNEGSKA (reference sequence). V was cut by 2 bases and J by 1 base, with 7 bases left in between. This CDR3 is 13 amino acids long. The CDR3 coding sequence is TGCAGTGCTAGAAAGGACGGCACAGATACGCAGTATTTT. Translation: CSARKDGTDTQYF.

The rearrangement links TRBV5-1 to TRBJ2-5; D is unresolved. The CDR3 consists of 16 residues. Trimming cost V 4 bases and J 1 base, with 17 bases left between them. Germline V CDR1 and CDR2: SGHRS, YFSETQ. The CDR3 DNA sequence: TGCGCCAGCAGCGGATTAGCCTCCTTCTCCCAAGAGACCCAGTACTTC. It is translated as CASSGLASFSQETQYF.

At least ten counts were recorded for this clonotype. This chain connects TRBV7-3 to TRBJ2-7, with a weak D call TRBD1 (5 bases). V was clipped by 3 bases and J by 3 bases, with 21 bases between them. Germline V gene data show CDR1 as SGHTA and CDR2 as FQGTGA. CDR3 length equals 17 residues. The CDR3 spells CASSFLTEESGCYEQYF. In DNA form, the CDR3 reads TGTGCCAGCAGCTTCCTGACAGAGGAATCGGGTTGCTACGAGCAGTACTTC.

This clonotype was counted ten times or more. The chain is built from TRBV28 and TRBJ2-5; TRBD1 agrees at 10 bases. Looked up from germline, CDR1 is MDHEN and CDR2 is SYDVKM. This CDR3 is built from 17 residues. The V gene end was trimmed by 3 bases and the J gene end by 4 bases; junction bases not matched to a gene: 11. The DNA for the CDR3 is TGTGCCAGCAGTTTTGGACAGGGGGTTGACCCCACAGAGACCCAGTACTTC. Protein product: CASSFGQGVDPTETQYF. The full variable domain, in which reference TRBV28 and TRBJ2-5 provide the parts outside the CDR3, is DVKVTQSSRYLVKRTGEKVFLECVQDMDHENMFWYRQDPGLGLRLIYFSYDVKMKEKGDIPEGYSVSREKKERFSLILESASTNQTSMYLCASSFGQGVDPTETQYFGPGTRLLVL.

This clonotype turned up a few times. V gene TRBV20-1 combines with J gene TRBJ2-6; TRBD1 agrees at 9 bases. Germline CDR1 reads DFQATT; CDR2 reads SNEGSKA (reference sequence). V shed 4 bases, J shed 0 bases, and the junction held 10 bases outside the gene matches. The CDR3 has 18 residues. The CDR3 loop is CSATVRGQGTSGANVLTF. As DNA, the CDR3 is TGCAGTGCTACCGTTCGCGGACAGGGGACCTCTGGGGCCAACGTCCTGACTTTC.

The gene calls are TRBV28 and TRBJ1-1; D uncertain. This CDR3 has 12 residues. V was clipped by 5 bases and J by 6 bases, with 10 bases between them. Germline V gene data show CDR1 as MDHEN and CDR2 as SYDVKM. The CDR3 protein is CASSPPPPEAFF. CDR3 DNA sequence: TGTGCCAGCAGTCCCCCCCCTCCTGAAGCTTTCTTT.

In this sample, this clonotype turned up many times. The rearrangement joins TRBV7-8 to TRBJ2-3; D gene ambiguous. Germline assignment: CDR1 SGHVS and CDR2 FQNEAQ. There are 12 residues in the CDR3. Trimming left V 2 bases short and J 5 bases short, with 5 bases between. CDR3 in DNA: TGTGCCAGCAGCTTATCCCTAGATACGCAGTATTTT. Residues: CASSLSLDTQYF.

This chain links TRBV14 with TRBJ2-3; D perhaps matches TRBD1 (6 bases). The V gene lost 3 bases and the J gene lost 0 bases, with 10 bases spanning the gap. The CDR3 is 15 residues long. The germline V gene has CDR1 SGHDN and CDR2 FVKESK. CDR3 region: CASSQDRVSTDTQYF. CDR3 bases: TGTGCCAGCAGCCAGGACAGAGTGAGCACAGATACGCAGTATTTT.

The sample holds a few counts of this clonotype. The chain is built from TRBV7-2 and TRBJ1-5, with 7 bases fitting TRBD1. Germline V gene data show CDR1 as SGHTA and CDR2 as FQGNSA. This CDR3 has 14 amino acids. V trimming: 4 bases; J trimming: 4 bases; junction bases outside the gene matches: 4. The CDR3 loop is CASSSLTGNQPQHF. DNA of the CDR3: TGTGCCAGCAGCTCCCTGACAGGGAATCAGCCCCAGCATTTT.